Presented here are 17 T cell receptor beta chains from one specimen sequenced in a study of cytomegalovirus exposure and HLA in healthy donors. Primers included in the PCR were 60 Vbeta and 13 Jbeta primers. Assay used: immunoSEQ multiplex PCR; TCRdb lists only in-frame clones, some missing. The table shows 95,000 to 150,000 clones, with around 77% occurring only once. Sequencing input: PBMCs. These receptors originate from a young man in good health and CMV-seropositive.

The chain links TRBV28 to TRBJ2-7; TRBD2 matches at 13 bases. The length of the CDR3 is 15 residues. The V gene end was trimmed by 7 bases and the J gene end by 3 bases; junction bases not matched to a gene: 6. Germline V gene sequence: CDR1 MDHEN, CDR2 SYDVKM. The CDR3 nucleotides are TGTGCCAGCACCTGGACTAGCGGGGGAGTCTACGAGCAGTACTTC. Translation: CASTWTSGGVYEQYF. Full variable domain (outside the CDR3, taken from reference TRBV28 and TRBJ2-7): DVKVTQSSRYLVKRTGEKVFLECVQDMDHENMFWYRQDPGLGLRLIYFSYDVKMKEKGDIPEGYSVSREKKERFSLILESASTNQTSMYLCASTWTSGGVYEQYFGPGTRLTVT.

The rearrangement links TRBV5-4 to TRBJ2-7; 11 positions match TRBD2. TRBJ2-1 matches the DNA end more closely, so the J call is doubtful. CDR1 is SGHNT and CDR2 is YYREEE in the germline V gene (reference sequence). The length of the CDR3 is 16 residues. CDR3 sequence reads: CASSQELAGGNNEQFF. The CDR3 DNA reads as TGTGCCAGCAGCCAAGAGCTAGCGGGGGGCAACAATGAGCAGTTCTTC.

V gene TRBV2 combines with J gene TRBJ2-5; TRBD2 matches 11 bases. Germline assignment: CDR1 SNHLY and CDR2 FYNNEI. The V gene end was trimmed by 7 bases and the J gene end by 3 bases; junction bases not matched to a gene: 13. This CDR3 spans 17 amino acids. DNA for the CDR3: TGTGCCAGCAAGAAAAGTAGCGGGGGGGCCTCTGAAGAGACCCAGTACTTC. Amino acids: CASKKSSGGASEETQYF.

The rearrangement joins TRBV6-5 to TRBJ1-6, with 10 positions matching TRBD1. J lost 10 bases, V lost 6 bases, and 6 bases had no gene match. The CDR3 length is 14 residues. Germline CDR1 MNHEY, CDR2 SVGAGI. CDR3 sequence (DNA): TGTGCCAGCAGCAAGGACAGGGGGGCCTCACCCCTCCACTTT. It encodes CASSKDRGASPLHF.

The V and J genes are TRBV30 and TRBJ1-2; D might be TRBD1 (5 bases). In germline, CDR1 is GTSNPN, CDR2 SVGIG (reference sequence). CDR3 length: 13 amino acids. V was trimmed by 0 bases and J by 2 bases, leaving 7 bases between them. DNA for the CDR3: TGTGCCTGGAGTGTACCAGGGAACTATGGCTACACCTTC. Translated, it gives CAWSVPGNYGYTF.

This clone was picked up one time. The rearrangement links TRBV6-1 to TRBJ2-5; 7 nucleotides match TRBD1. In germline, CDR1 is MNHNS, CDR2 SASEGT. The CDR3 runs 14 residues. Unmatched junction bases numbered 7, after V lost 4 bases and J lost 5 bases. CDR3 sequence (DNA): TGTGCCAGCAGTGGACAGGGCTTTTATGAGACCCAGTACTTC. The encoded protein is CASSGQGFYETQYF.

The chain joins TRBV12-5 to TRBJ1-2; 10 bases agree with TRBD1. The CDR3 is 15 amino acids. V was pared by 5 bases and J by 3 bases, with 6 bases of the junction left unmatched. Germline lookup yields CDR1 LGHNT and CDR2 FRNRAP. The CDR3, as DNA: TGTGCTAGTGGTCCTGGGACAGGGGAACACTATGGCTACACCTTC. This translates into CASGPGTGEHYGYTF.

V and J are TRBV5-4 and TRBJ2-2, with 7 bases that match TRBD2. CDR3 length equals 15 residues. CDR1 and CDR2 from the germline V gene are SGHNT and YYREEE (reference sequence). J lost 6 bases, V lost 4 bases, and 9 bases had no gene match. CDR3 amino acids: CASSPRAGEAGELFF. Here the CDR3 DNA reads TGTGCCAGCAGCCCAAGGGCGGGAGAGGCCGGGGAGCTGTTTTTT. Filled out from reference TRBV5-4 and TRBJ2-2, the complete variable domain reads ETGVTQSPTHLIKTRGQQVTLRCSSQSGHNTVSWYQQALGQGPQFIFQYYREEENGRGNFPPRFSGLQFPNYSSELNVNALELDDSALYLCASSPRAGEAGELFFGEGSRLTVL.

V usage is TRBV11-3 and J usage is TRBJ2-5; 11 bases map to TRBD1. The J call may be in error: the DNA end matches TRBJ2-7 better. The CDR3 is 15 amino acids. Germline loops: CDR1 SGHNT, CDR2 YENEEA. CDR3 in DNA: TGTGCCAGCAGCTTCGGGACAGGGGGATCCTACGAGCAGTACTTC. It specifies CASSFGTGGSYEQYF.

The J gene is TRBJ1-3, the V gene TRBV5-6; D ambiguous. The germline gives CDR1 SGHDT, CDR2 YYEEEE. V was pared by 1 base and J by 0 bases, with 8 bases between. The CDR3 spans 15 residues. The CDR3 protein is CASSLLVSSGNTIYF. In nucleotides, the CDR3 is TGTGCCAGCAGCTTGTTGGTCAGCTCTGGAAACACCATATATTTT.

This clone was observed a few times. The chain joins TRBV11-1 to TRBJ2-5; D remains ambiguous. CDR1 is SGHAT and CDR2 is FQDESV in the germline V gene (reference sequence). The CDR3 length is 13 residues. V dropped 2 bases and J dropped 7 bases, with 11 bases sitting between them. The CDR3 region has the DNA TGTGCCAGCAGCTTACAGTTCCGCGGGACCCAGTACTTC. Translation gives CASSLQFRGTQYF.

The V gene is TRBV6-6, the J gene TRBJ2-1; 13 nucleotides align to TRBD2. V shed 7 bases and J 7 bases; nucleotides not matched to a gene: 7. CDR3 length equals 15 residues. Germline V lookup: CDR1 MNHNY, CDR2 SVGAGI (reference sequence). The CDR3 region is CASTMGLAGSNEQFF. The CDR3 DNA sequence: TGTGCCAGCACCATGGGACTAGCGGGAAGTAATGAGCAGTTCTTC.

CDR3 nucleotide sequence: TGTGCCAGCATTGGTAGCGGGAGTTACGAGCAGTACTTC. Translated: CASIGSGSYEQYF. The chain has TRBV6-6 and TRBJ2-7; 9 bases agree with TRBD2. Germline-derived CDR1 and CDR2 are MNHNY and SVGAGI (reference sequence). J was trimmed by 4 bases and V by 7 bases; bases with no gene match: 5. This CDR3 is built from 13 residues.

This chain links TRBV11-2 with TRBJ2-7, with D perhaps matching TRBD2 (5 bases). In germline, CDR1 is SGHAT, CDR2 FQNNGV. Trimming removed 0 bases from V and 1 base from J, with 7 bases in between. CDR3 length: 14 amino acids. CDR3 bases: TGTGCCAGCAGCTTAGATTGGACTTCCTACGAGCAGTACTTC. Translated, it gives CASSLDWTSYEQYF.

The chain joins TRBV13 to TRBJ1-1; D not resolved. V lost 2 bases and J 5 bases, leaving 12 bases between the germline ends. Germline lookup yields CDR1 PRHDT and CDR2 FYEKMQ (reference sequence). This CDR3 contains 14 residues. CDR3 nucleotide sequence: TGTGCCAGCAGCTTATTCGGGGAATCGACTGAAGCTTTCTTT. It encodes CASSLFGESTEAFF.

This clone was counted only a few times. This chain uses TRBV19 with TRBJ1-3; 8 bases fit TRBD1. The CDR3 loop spans 14 amino acids. Germline-derived CDR1 and CDR2 are LNHDA and SQIVND (reference sequence). V dropped 8 bases and J dropped 4; count of bases not matched to a gene: 7. The CDR3 loop is CASFRTGQGNTIYF. CDR3 DNA: TGTGCCAGTTTCCGGACAGGGCAGGGAAACACCATATATTTT.

A few counts support this clone. This chain joins TRBV30 and TRBJ1-3; 7 nucleotides line up with TRBD1. This CDR3 region has 14 residues. CDR1 is GTSNPN, CDR2 SVGIG, per germline (reference sequence). Unmatched junction bases numbered 9, after V lost 2 bases and J lost 8 bases. The CDR3: CAWSSTGVRDTIYF. CDR3 DNA: TGTGCCTGGAGTTCCACAGGGGTACGAGACACCATATATTTT.